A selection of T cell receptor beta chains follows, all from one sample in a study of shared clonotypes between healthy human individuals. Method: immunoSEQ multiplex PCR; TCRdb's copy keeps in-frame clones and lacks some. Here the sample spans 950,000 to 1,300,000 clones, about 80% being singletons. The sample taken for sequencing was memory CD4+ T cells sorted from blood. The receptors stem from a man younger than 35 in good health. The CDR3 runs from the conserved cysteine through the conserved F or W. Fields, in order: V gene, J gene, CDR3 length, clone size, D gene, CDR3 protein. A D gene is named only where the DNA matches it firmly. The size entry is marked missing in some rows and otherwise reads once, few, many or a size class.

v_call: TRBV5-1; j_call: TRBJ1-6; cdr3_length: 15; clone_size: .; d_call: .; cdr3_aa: CASSPGTVDNSPLHF
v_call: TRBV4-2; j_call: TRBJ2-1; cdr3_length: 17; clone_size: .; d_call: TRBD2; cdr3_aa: CASSQDTSSGGYNEQFF
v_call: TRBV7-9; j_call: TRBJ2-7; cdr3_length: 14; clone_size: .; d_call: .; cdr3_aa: CASSLGYRAYEQYF
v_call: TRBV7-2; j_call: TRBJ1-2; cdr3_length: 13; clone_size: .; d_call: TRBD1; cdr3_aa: CASSKGDRADYTF
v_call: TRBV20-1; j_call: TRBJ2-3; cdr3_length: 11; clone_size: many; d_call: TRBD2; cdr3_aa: CSPTISGIRYF
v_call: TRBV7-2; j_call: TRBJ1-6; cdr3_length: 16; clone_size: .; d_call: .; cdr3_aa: CASSLAGTQANSPLHF
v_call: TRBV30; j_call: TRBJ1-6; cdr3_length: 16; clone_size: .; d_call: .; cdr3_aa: CAWSVGRPVGNSPLHF
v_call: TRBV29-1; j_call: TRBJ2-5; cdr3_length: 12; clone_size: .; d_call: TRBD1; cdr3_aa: CSVGQGAETQYF
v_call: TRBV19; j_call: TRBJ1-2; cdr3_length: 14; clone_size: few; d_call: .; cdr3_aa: CASRYTNRDYGYTF
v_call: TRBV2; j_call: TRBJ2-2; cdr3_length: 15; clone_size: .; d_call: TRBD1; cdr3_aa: CASSATGGGTGELFF
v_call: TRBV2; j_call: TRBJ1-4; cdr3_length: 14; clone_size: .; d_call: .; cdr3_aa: CASRIGGLIEKLFF
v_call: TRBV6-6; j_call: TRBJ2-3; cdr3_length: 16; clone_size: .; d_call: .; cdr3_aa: CASSYSGGRGTDTQYF
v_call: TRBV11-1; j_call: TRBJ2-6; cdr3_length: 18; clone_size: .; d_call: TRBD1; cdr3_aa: CASSSPTGGSSGANVLTF
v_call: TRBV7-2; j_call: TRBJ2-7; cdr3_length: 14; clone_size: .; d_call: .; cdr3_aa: CASSLISGSYEQYF